Each of the 2 T cell receptor beta chains below was sequenced from the same sample in a study of radiotherapy plus CTLA-4 blockade in lung cancer (dated by TCRdb to 2017 to 2018). The method behind the library was the immunoSEQ multiplex PCR assay. In TCRdb, the immuneACCESS table is reduced to in-frame sequences with V and J assigned. These tables do not hold every clone; where another copy was compared, an unresolved V gene accounts for under half, and the others remain unexplained. This sample comprises over 75,000 clones, approximately 83% of them detected only once. Of the sample, roughly 0.85% is held by the ten largest clones. Here the sequenced sample was peripheral blood, taken from a patient treated with radiotherapy plus ipilimumab. All receptors derive from a human donor with non-small cell lung cancer who had stable disease on radiotherapy plus ipilimumab.

DNA of the CDR3: TGTGCCAGCAGCGCCGGGACAATGGAAAAACTGTTTTTT. Its protein is CASSAGTMEKLFF. J is TRBJ1-4 and V is TRBV9, with D perhaps TRBD1 (6 bases). The germline gives CDR1 SGDLS, CDR2 YYNGEE. The CDR3 totals 13 residues. V lost 3 bases to trimming and J lost 8 bases, with 11 bases between them.

This rearrangement joins TRBV9 to TRBJ2-2; D gene ambiguous. Germline V gene sequence: CDR1 SGDLS, CDR2 YYNGEE. Deletions cut 1 base from V and 6 bases from J, with 13 bases between. This CDR3 contains 15 residues. The CDR3 DNA reads TGTGCCAGCAGCGTAAGTCACAGTGGCCCCGGGGAGCTGTTTTTT. Protein sequence: CASSVSHSGPGELFF.